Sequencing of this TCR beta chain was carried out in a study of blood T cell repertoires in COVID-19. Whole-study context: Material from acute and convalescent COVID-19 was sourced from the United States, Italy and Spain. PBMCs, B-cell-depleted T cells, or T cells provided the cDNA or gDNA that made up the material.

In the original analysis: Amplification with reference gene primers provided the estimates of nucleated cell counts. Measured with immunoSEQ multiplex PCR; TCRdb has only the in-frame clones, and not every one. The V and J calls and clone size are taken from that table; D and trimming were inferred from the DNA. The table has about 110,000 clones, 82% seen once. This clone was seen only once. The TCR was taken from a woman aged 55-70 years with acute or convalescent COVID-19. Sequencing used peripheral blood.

The chain's CDR3 is CASSQDVLAGYNEQFF. The CDR3 bases are TGTGCCAGCAGCCAAGATGTTCTAGCGGGGTACAATGAGCAGTTCTTC. The rearrangement uses TRBV4-2 and TRBJ2-1; 9 bases line up with TRBD2. The CDR3 is 16 amino acids. V lost 0 bases to trimming and J lost 4 bases; unmatched junction nucleotides: 4. Germline CDR1 is LGHNA and CDR2 is YNFKEQ.